These T cell receptor beta chains were read from a single sample in a study of human T cells and chemical hapten exposure. TCRdb called the RACE reads again in MiXCR, with one record for every CDR3 protein. The table has some 96,000 distinct CDR3 sequences, about 9.6% seen once. The sequences come from whole blood, collected in connection with sensitization to the hapten diphenylcyclopropenone (DPC). These receptors were obtained from a woman between 35 and 50 years old with alopecia areata. Some clones in this sample may be carry-over from other donors' samples. The CDR3 runs from the conserved cysteine through the conserved F or W. A D gene is named only where the DNA matches it firmly. The size entry is marked missing in some rows and otherwise reads once, few, many or a size class.

>TRBD2|few|TRBV5-1|TRBJ2-3
CASRKLAGETDTQYF
TGCGCCAGCAGGAAACTAGCGGGGGAGACAGATACGCAGTATTTT
>NA|NA|TRBV14|TRBJ2-3
CASSQGWTVGGTDTQYF
TGTGCCAGCAGCCAAGGCTGGACAGTTGGGGGCACAGATACGCAGTATTTT
>NA|many|TRBV28|TRBJ1-2
CASSLSGRDGYTF
TGTGCCAGCAGTTTATCGGGGCGTGATGGCTACACCTTC
>NA|many|TRBV7-3|TRBJ2-2
CASSLVGQPNTGELFF
TGTGCCAGCAGCTTAGTCGGGCAGCCGAACACCGGGGAGCTGTTTTTT
>TRBD2|many|TRBV12-3/TRBV12-4|TRBJ2-1
CASSSRGGEGEQFF
TGTGCCAGCAGCTCACGCGGGGGGGAAGGGGAGCAGTTCTTC
>NA|NA|TRBV20-1|TRBJ1-6
CSARRREDISGSPLHF
TGCAGTGCCCGCCGGCGGGAGGACATTTCGGGATCACCCCTCCACTTT
>NA|few|TRBV29-1|TRBJ2-7
CSVVPGTRSSYEQYF
TGCAGCGTCGTACCCGGGACAAGGAGTTCCTACGAGCAGTACTTC
>TRBD1|few|TRBV20-1|TRBJ2-7
CSAARDRVWEQYF
TGCAGTGCCGCCCGGGACAGGGTTTGGGAGCAGTACTTC
>NA|NA|TRBV20-1|TRBJ1-1
CSASRPLTEAFF
TGCAGTGCTAGTCGGCCACTCACTGAAGCTTTCTTT
>NA|NA|TRBV18|TRBJ1-1
CASSADTENTEAFF
TGTGCCAGCTCGGCCGACACAGAGAACACTGAAGCTTTCTTT
>TRBD1|NA|TRBV12-3/TRBV12-4|TRBJ1-3
CASSRGRGQSSGNTIYF
TGTGCCAGCAGTAGGGGGCGCGGCCAGAGCTCTGGAAACACCATATATTTT
>NA|few|TRBV7-6|TRBJ2-5
CASSFLQETQYF
TGTGCCAGCAGCTTCCTCCAAGAGACCCAGTACTTC
>NA|NA|TRBV18|TRBJ2-5
CASSPPRTVLQETQYF
TGTGCCAGCTCACCACCGAGGACAGTTCTCCAAGAGACCCAGTACTTC
>NA|many|TRBV2|TRBJ2-7
CASSDGLTTNPEQYF
TGTGCCAGCAGTGATGGTCTGACTACTAATCCCGAGCAGTACTTC
>TRBD2|NA|TRBV7-6|TRBJ2-1
CASSPGLAGIDNEQFF
TGTGCCAGCAGCCCTGGACTAGCGGGTATCGACAATGAGCAGTTCTTC
>NA|many|TRBV11-2|TRBJ1-1
CASSLGRGQAEAFF
TGTGCCAGCAGCTTAGGAAGGGGCCAGGCTGAAGCTTTCTTT
>NA|NA|TRBV2|TRBJ2-1
CASSVGSEQFF
TGTGCCAGCAGTGTGGGGAGTGAGCAGTTCTTC
>NA|few|TRBV7-9|TRBJ2-2
CASSPLGGRKNTGELFF
TGTGCCAGCAGCCCTCTGGGGGGGCGTAAGAACACCGGGGAGCTGTTTTTT
>TRBD1|many|TRBV6-5|TRBJ2-7
CASSQETGYEQYF
TGTGCCAGCAGCCAGGAGACAGGGTATGAGCAGTACTTC
>NA|few|TRBV9|TRBJ1-1
CASSSLLQKGNTEAFF
TGTGCCAGCAGCTCCCTCTTACAGAAGGGTAACACTGAAGCTTTCTTT
>NA|NA|TRBV30|TRBJ1-4
CAWSPRRGEKLFF
TGTGCCTGGAGCCCCAGGCGAGGAGAAAAACTGTTTTTT
>NA|few|TRBV28|TRBJ2-5
CASSLQSETQYF
TGTGCCAGCAGCCTACAATCAGAGACCCAGTACTTC
>TRBD2|many|TRBV20-1|TRBJ2-7
CSARDPGLAGIYEQYF
TGCAGTGCTAGAGACCCCGGACTAGCGGGAATCTACGAGCAGTACTTC
>TRBD2|many|TRBV6-4|TRBJ2-3
CATSRTSGGTDTQYF
TGTGCCACCTCAAGGACTAGCGGGGGCACAGATACGCAGTATTTT
>NA|NA|TRBV28|TRBJ2-5
CASSSRHAQETQYF
TGTGCCAGCAGTTCCCGACATGCCCAAGAGACCCAGTACTTC
>TRBD1|NA|TRBV5-1|TRBJ2-7
CASSEGQANPYEQYF
TGCGCCAGCAGCGAGGGACAGGCGAACCCATACGAGCAGTACTTC
>TRBD2|many|TRBV20-1|TRBJ2-3
CSATPGTSGEYTQYF
TGCAGTGCTACCCCTGGGACTAGCGGAGAGTATACGCAGTATTTT
>NA|many|TRBV7-9|TRBJ1-1
CASNLVSRGEAFF
TGTGCCAGCAACTTAGTTTCCCGGGGGGAAGCTTTCTTT
>NA|few|TRBV5-4|TRBJ1-2
CASILTGDGGAEGYTF
TGTGCCAGCATCCTGACAGGCGACGGGGGCGCGGAGGGCTACACCTTC
>NA|many|TRBV6-5|TRBJ2-1
CASSLVEATYNEQFF
TGTGCCAGCAGTTTGGTCGAAGCTACCTACAATGAGCAGTTCTTC
>TRBD1|NA|TRBV7-8|TRBJ1-5
CASSPSLRQGSNQPQHF
TGTGCCAGCAGCCCGAGCTTAAGACAGGGCTCCAATCAGCCCCAGCATTTT
>NA|few|TRBV4-1|TRBJ2-7
CASSREVSYEQYF
TGCGCCAGCAGCCGCGAAGTCTCCTACGAGCAGTACTTC
>NA|NA|TRBV24-1|TRBJ1-3
CATVGNTIYF
TGTGCCACCGTTGGAAACACCATATATTTT
>NA|many|TRBV29-1|TRBJ2-7
CSVATGTYEQYF
TGCAGCGTGGCCACAGGGACCTACGAGCAGTACTTC
>NA|few|TRBV12-3/TRBV12-4|TRBJ2-3
CASSLGSRRTDTQYF
TGTGCCAGCAGTTTAGGTAGCCGAAGGACAGATACGCAGTATTTT
>TRBD1|many|TRBV28|TRBJ2-7
CASSYRGHSYEQYF
TGTGCCAGCAGTTACAGGGGGCACTCCTACGAGCAGTACTTC
>NA|many|TRBV20-1|TRBJ2-6
CSARSTQGANVLTF
TGCAGTGCTAGGTCCACCCAGGGGGCCAACGTCCTGACTTTC
>TRBD2|NA|TRBV6-5|TRBJ2-3
CASSYEAGGPDTQYF
TGTGCCAGCAGTTACGAGGCGGGAGGGCCGGATACGCAGTATTTT
>TRBD2|many|TRBV5-1|TRBJ2-1
CASSLVGLAGGGYNEQFF
TGCGCCAGCAGCTTGGTCGGCCTAGCGGGAGGAGGCTACAATGAGCAGTTCTTC
>NA|NA|TRBV23-1|TRBJ1-4
CASSQRGRATNEKLFF
TGCGCCAGCAGTCAGCGGGGCAGAGCAACTAATGAAAAACTGTTTTTT